Below, 5 T cell receptor beta chains from the same sample are listed, as sequenced in a study of shared clonotypes between healthy human individuals. The naive CD8 subset, CD45RO-negative cells positively selected for CCR7, excluded terminally differentiated effector memory CD45RA+ cells. Clones were sequenced by immunoSEQ multiplex PCR, and TCRdb holds only the in-frame ones, with some missing. The sample lists about 1,800,000 clones, 85% to 95% occurring once. Sequenced input: naive CD8+ T cells sorted from blood. All receptors derive from a man aged 18 to 29 in good health.

The CDR3 reads CASSLDLGIGYEQYF. The CDR3 region has the DNA TGTGCCAGCAGCTTAGATCTGGGAATCGGATACGAGCAGTACTTC. The chain links TRBV7-8 to TRBJ2-7; D call uncertain. V was shortened by 1 base and J by 4 bases, with 14 bases between the two germline ends. From germline, CDR1 is SGHVS and CDR2 FQNEAQ. The CDR3 spans 15 residues.

This rearrangement joins TRBV13 to TRBJ2-5, with 9 bases that match TRBD2. Trimming removed 4 bases from V and 1 base from J; junction bases left unmatched: 10. Germline CDR1 is PRHDT and CDR2 is FYEKMQ (reference sequence). The CDR3 sequence is 17 residues long. CDR3 residues: CASSSRSSGGFQETQYF. In DNA form, the CDR3 reads TGTGCCAGCAGCTCCCGAAGTAGCGGGGGATTCCAAGAGACCCAGTACTTC.

The CDR3 region is CASSPWTEGNTGELFF. DNA for the CDR3: TGTGCCAGCAGCCCATGGACCGAGGGGAACACCGGGGAGCTGTTTTTT. This chain links TRBV7-8 with TRBJ2-2, with a tentative D call TRBD2 (5 bases). The CDR3 is made up of 16 amino acids. Trimming stripped 5 bases from V and 1 base from J, with 14 bases between. The germline V gene has CDR1 SGHVS and CDR2 FQNEAQ.

This clone was seen a handful of times. The rearrangement links TRBV28 to TRBJ1-6, with a tentative D call TRBD1 (6 bases). Germline assignment: CDR1 MDHEN and CDR2 SYDVKM. The CDR3 loop spans 14 amino acids. V lost 10 bases, J lost 10 bases, and 20 bases lay in between. In nucleotides, the CDR3 is TGTGCCACTGGAACAGGGATCGGGGGGTCACCCCTCCACTTT. This encodes CATGTGIGGSPLHF.

The chain links TRBV11-3 to TRBJ2-2; D uncertain. V lost 6 bases and J 6 bases, leaving 11 bases between the germline ends. The CDR3 covers 13 residues. The germline gives CDR1 SGHNT, CDR2 YENEEA. CDR3 DNA sequence: TGTGCCAGCAGTGTGGGCTCCGCCGGGGAGCTGTTTTTT. Amino acid sequence: CASSVGSAGELFF.